Below, 26 T cell receptor beta chains from the same sample are listed, as sequenced in a study of blood T cells in healthy people across ages. It was with a sample-barcoded 5' primer and a J-beta primer mix that a second PCR of about 7 to 12 cycles was run. TCRdb re-called the 5' RACE reads with MiXCR, one entry per CDR3 protein. The top ten hold around 15% of the sample, which has 980,000 or so distinct CDR3 sequences, about 48% seen once. Sequenced material: blood. These receptors were obtained from a man in his thirties or forties in good health.

The V and J genes are TRBV4-2 and TRBJ2-3, with a weak D call TRBD1 (5 bases). Trimming shortened V by 1 base and J by 7 bases, and 15 bases separated the two germline ends. This CDR3 is 15 amino acids long. Germline assignment: CDR1 LGHNA and CDR2 YNFKEQ. CDR3 sequence (DNA): TGTGCCAGCAGCCAAGGTGGGGCGCTTTCATATACGCAGTATTTT. Translating gives CASSQGGALSYTQYF.

The chain recombines TRBV20-1 with TRBJ2-5; possible D gene TRBD2, 5 bases. This CDR3 is built from 14 residues. From germline, CDR1 is DFQATT and CDR2 SNEGSKA (reference sequence). The V and J ends lost 3 bases and 1 base respectively, with 12 bases between them. For the CDR3, the DNA is TGCAGTGCTAGCCGAACTAGTTCCCAAGAGACCCAGTACTTC. Translated: CSASRTSSQETQYF.

This clonotype appeared once. CDR3 loop: CASSLEGSYYNEQYF. CDR3 DNA: TGTGCCAGCAGTTTAGAAGGCAGTTACTACAATGAGCAGTACTTC. The rearrangement links TRBV27 to TRBJ2-7; D is unresolved. Trimming took 2 bases from V and 7 from J, leaving 18 bases between them. The CDR3 contains 15 residues. Germline-derived CDR1 and CDR2 are MNHEY and SMNVEV (reference sequence).

This chain uses TRBV20-1 with TRBJ2-5; tentative D call: TRBD1 (6 bases). The J call may be incorrect, as the DNA end agrees better with TRBJ2-7. The CDR3 consists of 14 residues. Germline V lookup: CDR1 DFQATT, CDR2 SNEGSKA (reference sequence). CDR3 loop: CSAGRQALGNEQYF. As DNA, the CDR3 is TGCAGTGCTGGACGACAGGCCCTCGGGAACGAGCAGTACTTC.

V and J are TRBV7-9 and TRBJ2-3, with a weak D call TRBD2 (6 bases). Trimming stripped 6 bases from V and 4 bases from J, with 11 bases between. Germline-derived CDR1 and CDR2 are SEHNR and FQNEAQ (reference sequence). The CDR3 contains 13 residues. In DNA, the CDR3 is TGTGCCAGCAGGGGCAGGGAGGCAGATACGCAGTATTTT. This codes for CASRGREADTQYF.

The chain couples TRBV2 to TRBJ2-7; 9 bases align to TRBD1. The germline V gene has CDR1 SNHLY and CDR2 FYNNEI. This CDR3 has 13 amino acids. V lost 7 bases to trimming and J lost 4 bases; unmatched junction nucleotides: 5. The CDR3 sequence: CASMGQGLYEQYF. DNA for the CDR3: TGTGCCAGCATGGGACAGGGACTTTACGAGCAGTACTTC.

The chain uses TRBV25-1 and TRBJ1-2; 8 bases map to TRBD1. The length of the CDR3 is 16 residues. V shed 7 bases and J 6 bases; nucleotides not matched to a gene: 16. CDR1 is MGHDK and CDR2 is SYGVNS in the germline V gene. This chain's CDR3 is CASKEGGGQGMDGYTF. In DNA, the CDR3 is TGTGCCAGCAAAGAGGGGGGCGGACAGGGAATGGATGGCTACACCTTC.

The gene calls are TRBV7-2 and TRBJ2-7; D is unresolved. The V gene lost 5 bases and the J gene lost 1 base, with 18 bases spanning the gap. From germline, CDR1 is SGHTA and CDR2 FQGNSA. The CDR3 loop spans 16 amino acids. DNA for the CDR3: TGTGCCAGCAGCCCCGGTTCCTATGTCGCATCCTACGAGCAGTACTTC. It codes for CASSPGSYVASYEQYF. The full variable domain, with the rest looked up from reference TRBV7-2 and TRBJ2-7, is GAGVSQSPSNKVTEKGKDVELRCDPISGHTALYWYRQSLGQGLEFLIYFQGNSAPDKSGLPSDRFSAERTGGSVSTLTIQRTQQEDSAVYLCASSPGSYVASYEQYFGPGTRLTVT.

This chain uses TRBV3-1 with TRBJ2-5; D is unresolved. The J call could be wrong; TRBJ2-7 is a better fit for the DNA end. Germline V gives CDR1 LGHDT, CDR2 YNNKEL (reference sequence). This CDR3 is built from 14 residues. The CDR3 DNA sequence: TGTGCCAGCAGCCAAGAACAACAGACCTACGAGCAGTACTTC. As protein: CASSQEQQTYEQYF.

On this clonotype: A much bigger clone sits one base away, suggesting this may be a read error. The V gene is TRBV5-1, the J gene TRBJ2-5; the D call may be TRBD1 or TRBD2 (5 bases each). Germline loops: CDR1 SGHRS, CDR2 YFSETQ. This CDR3 comprises 16 residues. CDR3 amino acids: CASLNTGTAPQEAQYF. CDR3 nucleotides: TGCGCCAGCCTTAACACCGGGACGGCTCCTCAAGAGGCCCAGTACTTC.

The gene calls are TRBV27 and TRBJ2-5, with 7 positions matching TRBD1. The tail of the sequence fits TRBJ2-7 better, so the J call may be wrong. CDR1 is MNHEY and CDR2 is SMNVEV in the germline V gene (reference sequence). The CDR3 totals 15 residues. This CDR3 reads CASSLRTGGYYEQYF. Here the CDR3 DNA reads TGTGCCAGCTCCCTCCGGACAGGTGGTTACTACGAGCAGTACTTC.

This sequence joins TRBV12-3 or TRBV12-4 and TRBJ1-1; D is ambiguous. The V gene lost 4 bases and the J gene lost 1 base, with 16 bases spanning the gap. The CDR3 length is 16 residues. The CDR3 bases are TGTGCCAGCAGTTCTCTAGTCACCTTCGAGAACACTGAAGCTTTCTTT. Translating gives CASSSLVTFENTEAFF.

The chain is built from TRBV20-1 and TRBJ1-2; TRBD1 agrees at 9 bases. CDR3 length: 17 amino acids. CDR1 DFQATT and CDR2 SNEGSKA come from the germline V gene (reference sequence). J was trimmed by 7 bases and V by 0 bases; bases with no gene match: 15. The CDR3 spells CSARDRLGTGLFVGYTF. As DNA, the CDR3 is TGCAGTGCTAGAGATCGTTTGGGGACAGGGCTTTTCGTTGGCTACACCTTC.

V usage is TRBV5-6 and J usage is TRBJ2-1, with 10 bases fitting TRBD1. This CDR3 has 16 amino acids. Germline CDR1 is SGHDT and CDR2 is YYEEEE. Trimming removed 4 bases from V and 6 bases from J; junction bases left unmatched: 10. The CDR3 DNA sequence: TGTGCCAGCAGCCTGGCAGGGACAGGGGTGTTCAATGAGCAGTTCTTC. Protein product: CASSLAGTGVFNEQFF.

The chain couples TRBV20-1 to TRBJ2-1; unclear D gene. V lost 0 bases and J 6 bases, leaving 6 bases between the germline ends. The CDR3 loop spans 12 amino acids. The germline V gene encodes CDR1 DFQATT and CDR2 SNEGSKA (reference sequence). The CDR3: CSARDWTNEQFF. As DNA, the CDR3 is TGCAGTGCTAGAGATTGGACCAATGAGCAGTTCTTC.

The chain uses TRBV15 and TRBJ2-1; TRBD2 might be the D (7 bases). The CDR3 is 12 residues long. Trimming shortened V by 0 bases and J by 11 bases, and 8 bases separated the two germline ends. From germline, CDR1 is LNHNV and CDR2 YYDKDF (reference sequence). Written as DNA, the CDR3 is TGTGCCACCAGCAGAGACGGGGGGCAGCAGTTCTTC. This gives the protein CATSRDGGQQFF. The variable domain in full, completed from reference TRBV15 and TRBJ2-1, reads DAMVIQNPRYQVTQFGKPVTLSCSQTLNHNVMYWYQQKSSQAPKLLFHYYDKDFNNEADTPDNFQSRRPNTSFCFLDIRSPGLGDTAMYLCATSRDGGQQFFGPGTRLTVL.

This clonotype was observed many times. CDR3: CASSTTALLQETQYF. In nucleotides, the CDR3 is TGTGCCAGCAGTACTACGGCACTCCTACAAGAGACCCAGTACTTC. The chain links TRBV28 to TRBJ2-5; no clear D. V was cut by 5 bases and J by 2 bases, with 15 bases left in between. The CDR3 length is 15 residues. CDR1 is MDHEN, CDR2 SYDVKM, per germline.

The J gene is TRBJ2-7, the V gene TRBV28; the match to TRBD2 covers 9 bases. CDR3 length: 15 amino acids. Germline values: CDR1 MDHEN, CDR2 SYDVKM. V lost 4 bases to trimming and J lost 3 bases; unmatched junction nucleotides: 7. CDR3 amino acids: CASSSGERGVYEQYF. The CDR3 DNA sequence: TGTGCCAGCAGTTCGGGAGAGCGGGGGGTCTACGAGCAGTACTTC.

The rearrangement joins TRBV5-5 to TRBJ2-4; a possible D gene is TRBD2 (5 bases). Trimming removed 3 bases at V and 4 bases at J, with 11 bases between. Germline V gene lookup returns CDR1 SGHKS and CDR2 YYEKEE (reference sequence). The CDR3 is 14 residues long. Here the CDR3 reads CASSSGREKNIQYF. CDR3 DNA sequence: TGTGCCAGCAGCTCTGGGAGAGAGAAAAACATTCAGTACTTC.

This clonotype was counted only a few times. The chain joins TRBV5-1 to TRBJ2-7; D remains unclear. Germline V gives CDR1 SGHRS, CDR2 YFSETQ. Deletions cut 0 bases from V and 4 bases from J, with 8 bases between. The CDR3 length is 13 residues. CDR3 in DNA: TGCGCCAGCAGCTTGGAACAGCGATACGAGCAGTACTTC. Its protein product is CASSLEQRYEQYF. The whole variable domain, remainder taken from reference TRBV5-1 and TRBJ2-7, is KAGVTQTPRYLIKTRGQQVTLSCSPISGHRSVSWYQQTPGQGLQFLFEYFSETQRNKGNFPGRFSGRQFSNSRSEMNVSTLELGDSALYLCASSLEQRYEQYFGPGTRLTVT.

Turning to this clonotype: An end of the junction differs from the germline gene, which may be a read error. The chain recombines TRBV4-1 with TRBJ2-7; the D is unclear. This CDR3 has 15 amino acids. From germline, CDR1 is MGHRA and CDR2 YSYEKL. CDR3 coding DNA: TGCGCCAGCAGCCAAGGAAGCCAGGCTTCCTACGAGCGGTACTTC. Translated, it gives CASSQGSQASYERYF.

The chain carries TRBV6-1 and TRBJ1-1, with D perhaps TRBD1 (6 bases). The CDR3 is 13 amino acids. V gave up 11 bases and J gave up 0 bases, with 13 bases separating them. CDR1 is MNHNS, CDR2 SASEGT, per germline. The CDR3 here is CAGCRGLNTEAFF. In nucleotides, the CDR3 is TGTGCCGGATGCAGGGGCTTGAACACTGAAGCTTTCTTT.

This sequence joins TRBV7-2 and TRBJ1-1, with D perhaps TRBD1 (5 bases). The V end lost 5 bases, the J end lost 4 bases, and 23 bases lay between the germline ends. This CDR3 is 17 amino acids long. Germline CDR1 reads SGHTA; CDR2 reads FQGNSA. The DNA of the CDR3 is TGTGCCAGCAGCCGCGAGGGAGTTTGGGGCCTTAGCACTGAAGCTTTCTTT. This sequence encodes CASSREGVWGLSTEAFF.

The chain uses TRBV20-1 and TRBJ2-3, with 11 positions matching TRBD2. Germline assignment: CDR1 DFQATT and CDR2 SNEGSKA (reference sequence). The CDR3 is 14 residues long. The CDR3 sequence is CRVETSGGTDTQYF. CDR3 nucleotides: TGCAGGGTGGAGACTAGCGGGGGCACAGATACGCAGTATTTT.

This clonotype has just a few counts. V is TRBV7-2 and J is TRBJ2-7; D call uncertain. V was cut by 1 base and J by 2 bases, with 9 bases left in between. The germline V gene encodes CDR1 SGHTA and CDR2 FQGNSA. The CDR3 consists of 14 residues. The CDR3 loop is CASSLGRIAYEQYF. CDR3 coding DNA: TGTGCCAGCAGCTTAGGGCGGATTGCCTACGAGCAGTACTTC.

This clonotype has a handful of counts. The chain recombines TRBV14 with TRBJ2-4; tentative D call: TRBD2 (6 bases). This CDR3 comprises 13 residues. Per germline, CDR1 SGHDN and CDR2 FVKESK. Trimming removed 0 bases at V and 8 bases at J, with 8 bases between. The CDR3 nucleotides are TGTGCCAGCAGCCAAGACTCGGGGGACATTCAGTACTTC. It translates to CASSQDSGDIQYF.